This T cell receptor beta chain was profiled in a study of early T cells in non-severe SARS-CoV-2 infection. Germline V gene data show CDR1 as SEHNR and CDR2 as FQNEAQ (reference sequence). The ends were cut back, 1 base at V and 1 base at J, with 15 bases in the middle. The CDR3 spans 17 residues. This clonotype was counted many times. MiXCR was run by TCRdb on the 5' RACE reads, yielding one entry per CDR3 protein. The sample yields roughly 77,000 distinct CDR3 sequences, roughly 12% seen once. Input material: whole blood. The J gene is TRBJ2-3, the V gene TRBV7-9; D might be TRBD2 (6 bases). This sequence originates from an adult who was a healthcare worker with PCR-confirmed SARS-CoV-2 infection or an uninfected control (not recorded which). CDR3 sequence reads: CASSLGREYLGTDTQYF. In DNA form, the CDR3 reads TGTGCCAGCAGCTTAGGACGGGAGTACCTCGGCACAGATACGCAGTATTTT.